Shown below are 21 T cell receptor beta chains from a single sample sequenced in a study of beta chain features in type 1 diabetes. Study-wide results and limits: There was a moderate but significant shortening of TCRB CDR3s in all four CD4+ subsets of Type 1 diabetes patients.

Antigens for these TCRs are unknown. The investigators reverse transcribed all of the isolated RNA, so they sequenced expressed TCRB transcripts. Data came from immunoSEQ multiplex PCR; TCRdb stores just in-frame clones and leaves some out. The sample comprises 600,000 to 750,000 clones, around 12% of which are singletons, and more than 0.1% rests with the top ten. Sequences were obtained from naive CD4+ T cells from blood. Receptor source: a man aged 30 to 45 with type 1 diabetes.

The V and J genes are TRBV7-9 and TRBJ2-1, with 7 bases matching TRBD1. Germline CDR1 reads SEHNR; CDR2 reads FQNEAQ (reference sequence). The trim removed 6 bases at V and 3 bases at J, leaving 17 bases unmatched. CDR3 length: 18 residues. DNA for the CDR3: TGTGCCAGCAGTCAGGCATACTCCGGGACAGCCGGCTACAATGAGCAGTTCTTC. Its protein is CASSQAYSGTAGYNEQFF.

This clone was counted only a few times. The chain uses TRBV19 and TRBJ1-1; D gene ambiguous. Germline V gene data show CDR1 as LNHDA and CDR2 as SQIVND (reference sequence). This CDR3 region has 13 residues. V was trimmed by 7 bases and J by 5 bases, leaving 14 bases between them. CDR3 protein: CASTSSTGTEAFF. CDR3 DNA: TGTGCCAGTACGTCGAGTACTGGAACTGAAGCTTTCTTT.

This clone was found a few times. The chain carries TRBV29-1 and TRBJ1-3; D remains ambiguous. The CDR3 has 13 amino acids. Germline V lookup: CDR1 SQVTM, CDR2 ANQGSEA. V lost 6 bases to trimming and J lost 0 bases, with 9 bases between them. CDR3: CSVLRSSGNTIYF. CDR3 in DNA: TGCAGCGTACTGAGGAGCTCTGGAAACACCATATATTTT.

The J gene is TRBJ2-1, the V gene TRBV19, with 9 positions matching TRBD1. The CDR3 consists of 17 residues. Germline values: CDR1 LNHDA, CDR2 SQIVND (reference sequence). V shed 3 bases, J shed 4 bases, and the junction held 10 bases outside the gene matches. DNA for the CDR3: TGTGCCAGTAGTATGGAAGGGCCCGGGACAGGGTACAATGAGCAGTTCTTC. It is translated as CASSMEGPGTGYNEQFF.

The V call is TRBV9, the J call TRBJ2-1; the match to TRBD1 covers 10 bases. This CDR3 has 15 amino acids. Germline lookup yields CDR1 SGDLS and CDR2 YYNGEE. The J segment lost 5 bases and the V segment lost 2 bases, leaving 4 bases of the junction unmatched. The CDR3 sequence: CASSVGQGNDNEQFF. The CDR3 bases are TGTGCCAGCAGCGTGGGACAGGGGAACGACAATGAGCAGTTCTTC.

The V and J genes are TRBV5-1 and TRBJ2-7; 12 bases agree with TRBD1. The V gene's germline CDR1 is SGHRS and CDR2 YFSETQ. V gave up 0 bases and J gave up 6 bases; unmatched junction bases: 4. The CDR3 loop spans 15 amino acids. For the CDR3, the DNA is TGCGCCAGCAGCTTGGTTGGGACAGGGGGCGTCGAGCAGTACTTC. This encodes CASSLVGTGGVEQYF.

V gene TRBV4-3 combines with J gene TRBJ2-7, with TRBD1 as a possible D gene (5 bases). Germline loops: CDR1 LGHNA, CDR2 YSLEER. This CDR3 comprises 14 residues. The V and J ends lost 0 bases and 3 bases respectively, with 9 bases between them. The CDR3 DNA sequence: TGCGCCAGCAGCCAAGATCGACAGAGCTACGAGCAGTACTTC. The encoded protein is CASSQDRQSYEQYF.

CDR3 nucleotide sequence: TGCAGCGTTTTGGAGGGTGCAGCTAATGAAAAACTGTTTTTT. Amino acid sequence: CSVLEGAANEKLFF. The chain is built from TRBV29-1 and TRBJ1-4; no clear D gene. V dropped 5 bases and J dropped 3 bases, with 13 bases sitting between them. CDR1 SQVTM and CDR2 ANQGSEA come from the germline V gene. The CDR3 covers 14 residues.

The V and J genes are TRBV28 and TRBJ2-7, with D unresolved. The V end was cut by 6 bases, the J end by 3 bases, with 9 bases between. There are 12 residues in the CDR3. Germline V gene data show CDR1 as MDHEN and CDR2 as SYDVKM. In DNA, the CDR3 is TGTGCCAGCAGACCACGGATCTACGAGCAGTACTTC. This gives the protein CASRPRIYEQYF.

The rearrangement joins TRBV11-2 to TRBJ2-1; TRBD1 agrees at 9 bases. J gave up 6 bases and V 0 bases, and 6 bases lay outside the gene matches. The CDR3 runs to 16 residues. Looked up from germline, CDR1 is SGHAT and CDR2 is FQNNGV. CDR3 bases: TGTGCCAGCAGCTTAGATGGGACAGGGCCTATCAATGAGCAGTTCTTC. Encoded protein: CASSLDGTGPINEQFF.

This clone was detected a few times. The chain links TRBV2 to TRBJ2-3; D is unclear. CDR3 length: 14 amino acids. Germline V gives CDR1 SNHLY, CDR2 FYNNEI. V lost 3 bases, J lost 0 bases, and 7 bases lay in between. CDR3 sequence (DNA): TGTGCCAGCAGTGACGGTGCTAGCACAGATACGCAGTATTTT. Amino acid sequence: CASSDGASTDTQYF.

This clone was seen only a few times. V is TRBV5-4 and J is TRBJ1-3; no clear D. The CDR3 is 15 residues long. CDR1 and CDR2 (germline): SGHNT, YYREEE (reference sequence). V shed 0 bases and J shed 0 bases, with 7 bases lying between them. For the CDR3, the DNA is TGTGCCAGCAGCTTGGACATGTCCTCTGGAAACACCATATATTTT. Translating it yields CASSLDMSSGNTIYF. The full variable domain, in which reference TRBV5-4 and TRBJ1-3 provide the parts outside the CDR3, is ETGVTQSPTHLIKTRGQQVTLRCSSQSGHNTVSWYQQALGQGPQFIFQYYREEENGRGNFPPRFSGLQFPNYSSELNVNALELDDSALYLCASSLDMSSGNTIYFGEGSWLTVV.

The chain is built from TRBV4-3 and TRBJ1-1; weak D call: TRBD1 (6 bases). Germline loops: CDR1 LGHNA, CDR2 YSLEER. Trimming removed 5 bases from V and 11 bases from J, with 21 bases in between. CDR3 size: 14 residues. CDR3 bases: TGCGCCAGCAGCTCGGCCCCGGGGGCTAGGAGTGCTTTCTTT. Encoded protein: CASSSAPGARSAFF.

The CDR3 loop reads CASSSTGSVENIQYF. The CDR3 nucleotides read TGTGCCAGCAGCTCCACAGGGTCGGTGGAAAACATTCAGTACTTC. The V and J genes are TRBV7-3 and TRBJ2-4, with D tentatively TRBD1 (6 bases). V gave up 4 bases and J gave up 5 bases, with 15 bases separating them. The CDR3 is 15 amino acids. CDR1 and CDR2 from the germline V gene are SGHTA and FQGTGA.

The chain joins TRBV5-1 to TRBJ2-3; 7 nucleotides align to TRBD2. This CDR3 is built from 14 residues. Germline V lookup: CDR1 SGHRS, CDR2 YFSETQ. With 4 bases clipped from V and 4 bases from J, the junction kept 6 bases outside the gene matches. CDR3 sequence (DNA): TGCGCCAGCAGCCCAGGACTAGACCCAGATACGCAGTATTTT. It encodes CASSPGLDPDTQYF.

This clone was seen a handful of times. V is TRBV4-3 and J is TRBJ2-3; weak D call: TRBD1 (6 bases). Germline CDR1 reads LGHNA; CDR2 reads YSLEER. CDR3 length equals 14 residues. Between the trimmed V and J ends, which lost 3 bases and 7 bases, there was a span of 14 bases. CDR3: CASSQQGFGNTQYF. The CDR3 DNA follows: TGCGCCAGCAGCCAGCAGGGGTTCGGAAATACGCAGTATTTT.

The CDR3 sequence: CASSGVVTGELFF. CDR3 nucleotide sequence: TGTGCCAGCTCCGGGGTAGTCACCGGGGAGCTGTTTTTT. The chain uses TRBV28 and TRBJ2-2; possible D gene TRBD2, 5 bases. Germline values: CDR1 MDHEN, CDR2 SYDVKM. The CDR3 has 13 amino acids. V lost 8 bases and J 4 bases, leaving 11 bases between the germline ends.

This clone was found a few times. The rearrangement joins TRBV29-1 to TRBJ1-2; D possibly corresponds to TRBD1 (6 bases). V gave up 7 bases and J gave up 5 bases, with 14 bases separating them. The CDR3 sequence is 12 residues long. The germline gives CDR1 SQVTM, CDR2 ANQGSEA. CDR3 in DNA: TGCAGCGACGCACCGGACAGTTATGGCTACACCTTC. It yields the protein CSDAPDSYGYTF.

V usage is TRBV20-1 and J usage is TRBJ1-1, with 7 bases aligning to TRBD1. V lost 7 bases to trimming and J lost 5 bases; unmatched junction nucleotides: 4. Germline loops: CDR1 DFQATT, CDR2 SNEGSKA (reference sequence). The length of the CDR3 is 11 residues. The CDR3 sequence: CSGQGGTEAFF. The CDR3 DNA reads TGCAGTGGTCAGGGGGGAACTGAAGCTTTCTTT.

This chain links TRBV2 with TRBJ1-2; perhaps TRBD1 as D (5 bases). Per germline, CDR1 SNHLY and CDR2 FYNNEI. CDR3 length: 13 amino acids. V lost 8 bases, J lost 4 bases, and 14 bases lay in between. CDR3 loop: CASLREGFYGYTF. The CDR3, as DNA: TGTGCCAGCCTCAGGGAGGGCTTCTATGGCTACACCTTC.

This clone was seen more than once but under ten times. The genes are TRBV6-6 and TRBJ2-7; possibly TRBD2 for D (5 bases). The CDR3 has 13 residues. Germline V gene lookup returns CDR1 MNHNY and CDR2 SVGAGI (reference sequence). The V end was cut by 8 bases, the J end by 2 bases, with 13 bases between. Here the CDR3 DNA reads TGTGCCAGCGGAGGACGGCCCACCTACGAGCAGTACTTC. It is translated as CASGGRPTYEQYF.